This record looks at one T cell receptor (beta chain) sequence and its context. Its antigen remains unidentified. Base qualities are missing; no much larger clone stands one base away. This sample was included in a study of blood T cell repertoires in COVID-19 (dated by TCRdb to 2020 to 2022). As for the study more broadly: Samples covering the acute and convalescent phases of COVID-19 were provided by collaborators in the United States, Italy and Spain. The material from the prospective study consisted of cDNA or gDNA derived from T cells, B-cell-depleted T cells, or PBMCs. Deeply sampled blood TCRbeta repertoires from subjects exposed to, actively infected with, or recovered from COVID-19 were included in the dataset. The repertoires were released in a freely available public database meant as a resource for research on the immune response to SARS-CoV-2. Samples came from the ongoing ImmuneRACE study (first 160 participants) plus 1,254 subjects from 6 global collaborators. A de-identified subject ID, COVID-19 status, age in years and sex were almost always included in the sample metadata. Where available, HLA class I and class II types were taken from metadata supplied by the sample provider and were not determined by assay-based typing. What the authors observed across the whole study: How much clinical and demographic metadata was included differed by source and by participant, and the metadata was provided uncurated.

TCRbeta CDR3 regions were amplified from genomic DNA using the immunoSEQ Assay, a bias-controlled multiplex PCR. For the original study's pipeline: Nucleated cell counts per sample were estimated from amplification of reference gene primers within the assay. To quantify the absolute abundance of each unique TCRbeta CDR3 rearrangement, sequence reads were collapsed and filtered. For each sample, productive Simpson clonality was calculated as the square root of Simpson's diversity index across productive rearrangements. TCRdb re-hosts the immuneACCESS table, in-frame sequences only. Its copies lack some clones; in the studies checked, an unresolved V gene accounts for under half of them, and the cause for the rest is not known. That table supplies the V and J calls and clone size; D and trimming were determined from the DNA. The sample records 140,000 or so clones, 85% of which are singletons. About 6.1% of the sample is in the top ten clones.

Participants in the prospective study were aged roughly 18 to 89 years, lived in about two dozen United States geographic areas, and enrolled through a virtual design. To assign participants to cohorts, the prospective study relied on clinical history that participants themselves reported in a screening survey and a study questionnaire. Recovered participants in ImmuneRACE Cohort 3 were defined as having two consecutive negative NP/OP PCR tests, clearance from a healthcare professional, or resolution of symptoms. Each participant in the prospective study had whole blood, serum and a nasopharyngeal or oropharyngeal swab collected by mobile phlebotomists. Additional blood draws and questionnaires over an approximately 2-month period could optionally be provided by prospective study participants. Before DNA extraction, prospective study blood samples were shipped either frozen or at room temperature.

The material sequenced was PBMCs or T cells enriched from blood (not recorded which). This clonotype was obtained from a middle-aged woman who had recovered from COVID-19.

For the CDR3, the sequence is CASSELPDTNYEQYF. The DNA sequence reads TGTGCCAGCAGTGAATTGCCAGACACAAATTACGAGCAGTACTTC. Recombination linked TRBV2 to TRBJ2-7; the D gene is unclear. V is cut by 2 bases and J by 4 bases, and the space between the germline ends is 15 bases. The germline V gene yields SNHLY for CDR1 and FYNNEI for CDR2. From its cysteine to its phenylalanine, the CDR3 spans 15 amino acids. Left in the record is the CDR3 DNA by itself, 45 bases read in frame from the first base. Outside the CDR3, residues come from the reference TRBV2 and TRBJ2-7 proteins, so the full variable domain is: EPEVTQTPSHQVTQMGQEVILRCVPISNHLYFYWYRQILGQKVEFLVSFYNNEISEKSEIFDDQFSVERPDGSNFTLKIRSTKLEDSAMYFCASSELPDTNYEQYFGPGTRLTVT.